These 4 T cell receptor beta chains came from one sample sequenced in a study of blood T cell repertoires in COVID-19. The data were produced by immunoSEQ multiplex PCR, yet TCRdb's version contains in-frame clones alone and is incomplete. The data show 160,000 or so clones, with approximately 85% seen just once and approximately 1.1% held by the top ten. The specimen was peripheral blood. The receptors derive from a man aged 40-49 years with acute or convalescent COVID-19.

About this clone: Distinct nucleotide sequences in the sample also encode this CDR3. The gene calls are TRBV7-3 and TRBJ2-3; weak D call: TRBD2 (7 bases). The germline V gene has CDR1 SGHTA and CDR2 FQGTGA. The germline V and J ends were trimmed by 5 bases and 9 bases, with 18 bases remaining between them. The CDR3 runs 14 residues. The CDR3 nucleotides read TGTGCCAGCAGCCTAGACCGGGGGCGGGGGACGCAGTATTTT. As protein: CASSLDRGRGTQYF.

The gene calls are TRBV5-1 and TRBJ1-5; TRBD1 aligns across 8 bases. V trimming: 0 bases; J trimming: 7 bases; junction bases outside the gene matches: 12. CDR1 SGHRS and CDR2 YFSETQ come from the germline V gene. The CDR3 totals 17 residues. In DNA form, the CDR3 reads TGCGCCAGCAGCTTGGGGACAGGGAAAGGGGGCAGCCAGCCCCAGCATTTT. Its translation: CASSLGTGKGGSQPQHF. The variable domain in full, with the rest retrieved from reference TRBV5-1 and TRBJ1-5, is KAGVTQTPRYLIKTRGQQVTLSCSPISGHRSVSWYQQTPGQGLQFLFEYFSETQRNKGNFPGRFSGRQFSNSRSEMNVSTLELGDSALYLCASSLGTGKGGSQPQHFGDGTRLSIL.

This sequence joins TRBV4-1 and TRBJ1-1, with D possibly being TRBD1 (6 bases). V lost 0 bases to trimming and J lost 1 base, with 15 bases between them. The CDR3 is 17 amino acids. CDR1 is MGHRA and CDR2 is YSYEKL in the germline V gene. CDR3 nucleotides: TGCGCCAGCAGCCAAGAAGGTCAGGGGTACCAGAACACTGAAGCTTTCTTT. It yields the protein CASSQEGQGYQNTEAFF.

This rearrangement joins TRBV9 to TRBJ1-2; no clear D gene. The CDR3 is 15 amino acids. Trimming took 0 bases from V and 4 from J, leaving 13 bases between them. Germline V gene data show CDR1 as SGDLS and CDR2 as YYNGEE. CDR3 sequence reads: CASSVEGRPIYGYTF. The CDR3 nucleotides are TGTGCCAGCAGCGTAGAAGGGAGACCAATCTATGGCTACACCTTC.